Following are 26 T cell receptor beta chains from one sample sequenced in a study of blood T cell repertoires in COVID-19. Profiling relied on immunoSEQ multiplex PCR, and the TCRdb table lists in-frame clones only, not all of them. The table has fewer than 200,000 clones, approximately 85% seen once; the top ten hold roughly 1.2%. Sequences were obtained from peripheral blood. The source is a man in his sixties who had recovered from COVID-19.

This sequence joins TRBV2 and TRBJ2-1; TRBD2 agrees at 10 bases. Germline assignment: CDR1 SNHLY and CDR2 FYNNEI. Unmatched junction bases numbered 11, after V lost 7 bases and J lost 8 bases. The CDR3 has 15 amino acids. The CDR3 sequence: CASKSQVAGGDEQFF. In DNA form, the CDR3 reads TGTGCCAGCAAGAGTCAGGTAGCGGGGGGCGATGAGCAGTTCTTC.

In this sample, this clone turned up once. The chain's CDR3 is CASRRQGAEGRIADRNYGYTF. Written as DNA, the CDR3 is TGTGCCAGCAGAAGACAGGGGGCAGAAGGGCGTATTGCGGATAGGAACTATGGCTACACCTTC. The chain joins TRBV3-1 (or the pseudogene TRBV3-2) to TRBJ1-2; TRBD1 matches at 10 bases. J lost 2 bases, V lost 6 bases, and 24 bases had no gene match. The CDR3 totals 21 residues. CDR1 is LGHDT and CDR2 is YNNKEL in the germline V gene (reference sequence).

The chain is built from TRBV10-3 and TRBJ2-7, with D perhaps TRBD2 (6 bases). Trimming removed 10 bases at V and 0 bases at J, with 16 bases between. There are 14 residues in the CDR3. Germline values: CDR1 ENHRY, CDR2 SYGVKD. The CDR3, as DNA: TGTGCCAGCCAAGCGGGTGCTACCTCCTACGAGCAGTACTTC. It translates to CASQAGATSYEQYF.

DNA for the CDR3: TGTGCCAGCAGTACCGGGACAGGGGGGTATCAGCCCCAGCATTTT. It yields the protein CASSTGTGGYQPQHF. This chain joins TRBV2 and TRBJ1-5, with 11 bases aligning to TRBD1. The germline V gene encodes CDR1 SNHLY and CDR2 FYNNEI. The CDR3 has 15 amino acids. Trimming cost V 5 bases and J 5 bases; bases outside gene matches: 5.

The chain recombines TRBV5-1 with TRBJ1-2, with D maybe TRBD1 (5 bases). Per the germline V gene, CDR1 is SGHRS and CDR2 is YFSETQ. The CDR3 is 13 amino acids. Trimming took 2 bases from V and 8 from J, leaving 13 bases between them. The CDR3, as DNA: TGCGCCAGCAGCTTTGACAGTTCCGTGGGCTACACCTTC. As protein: CASSFDSSVGYTF.

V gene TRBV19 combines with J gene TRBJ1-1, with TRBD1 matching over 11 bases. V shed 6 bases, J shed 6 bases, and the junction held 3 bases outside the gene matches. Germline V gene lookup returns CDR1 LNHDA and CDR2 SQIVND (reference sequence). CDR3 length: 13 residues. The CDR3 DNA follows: TGTGCCAGTAGCGGACAGGGGGCAGCTGAAGCTTTCTTT. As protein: CASSGQGAAEAFF.

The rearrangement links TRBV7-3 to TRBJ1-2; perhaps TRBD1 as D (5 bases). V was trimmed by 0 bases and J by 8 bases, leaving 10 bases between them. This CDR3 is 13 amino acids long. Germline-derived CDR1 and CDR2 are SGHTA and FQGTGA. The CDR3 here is CASSLTGASGYTF. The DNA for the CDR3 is TGTGCCAGCAGCTTAACAGGGGCCTCGGGCTACACCTTC.

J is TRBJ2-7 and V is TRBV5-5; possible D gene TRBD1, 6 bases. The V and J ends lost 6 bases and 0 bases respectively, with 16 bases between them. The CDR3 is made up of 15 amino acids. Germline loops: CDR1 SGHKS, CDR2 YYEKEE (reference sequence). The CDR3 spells CASTLQGQSSYEQYF. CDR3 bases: TGTGCCAGCACCTTACAGGGCCAAAGCTCCTACGAGCAGTACTTC. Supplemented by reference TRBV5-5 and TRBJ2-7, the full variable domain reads DAGVTQSPTHLIKTRGQQVTLRCSPISGHKSVSWYQQVLGQGPQFIFQYYEKEERGRGNFPDRFSARQFPNYSSELNVNALLLGDSALYLCASTLQGQSSYEQYFGPGTRLTVT.

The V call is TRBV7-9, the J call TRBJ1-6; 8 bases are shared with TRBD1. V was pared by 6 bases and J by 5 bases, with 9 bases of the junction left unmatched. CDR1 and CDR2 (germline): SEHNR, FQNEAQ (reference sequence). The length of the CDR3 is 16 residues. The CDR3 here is CASSPLRDRNNSPLHF. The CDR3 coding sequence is TGTGCCAGCAGTCCTCTACGGGACAGGAATAATTCACCCCTCCACTTT.

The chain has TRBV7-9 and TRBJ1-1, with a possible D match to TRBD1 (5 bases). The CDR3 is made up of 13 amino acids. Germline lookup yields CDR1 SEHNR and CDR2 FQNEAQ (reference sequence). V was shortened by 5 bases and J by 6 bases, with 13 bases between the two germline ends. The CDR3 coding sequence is TGTGCCAGCAGCCCGTTGGGGGAGGCTGAAGCTTTCTTT. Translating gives CASSPLGEAEAFF.

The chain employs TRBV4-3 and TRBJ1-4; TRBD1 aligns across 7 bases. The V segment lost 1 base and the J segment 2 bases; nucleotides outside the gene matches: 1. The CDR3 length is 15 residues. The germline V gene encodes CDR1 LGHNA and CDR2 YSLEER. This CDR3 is CASSQAGQTNEKLFF. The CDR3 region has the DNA TGCGCCAGCAGCCAAGCGGGACAGACTAATGAAAAACTGTTTTTT.

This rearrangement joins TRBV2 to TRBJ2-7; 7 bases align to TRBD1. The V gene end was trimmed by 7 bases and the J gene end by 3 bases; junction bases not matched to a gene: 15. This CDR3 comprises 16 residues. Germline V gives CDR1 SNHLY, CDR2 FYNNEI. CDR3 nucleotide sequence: TGTGCCAGCACTCGGGAAACAGGACAGGCCAACTACGAGCAGTACTTC. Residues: CASTRETGQANYEQYF.

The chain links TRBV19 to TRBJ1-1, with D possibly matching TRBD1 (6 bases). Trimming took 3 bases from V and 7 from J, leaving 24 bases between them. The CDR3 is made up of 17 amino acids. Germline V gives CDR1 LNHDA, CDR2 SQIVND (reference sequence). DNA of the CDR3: TGTGCCAGTAGTATCCGGGCCCGAAGAGGTGGGGGCGTTGAAGCTTTCTTT. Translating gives CASSIRARRGGGVEAFF.

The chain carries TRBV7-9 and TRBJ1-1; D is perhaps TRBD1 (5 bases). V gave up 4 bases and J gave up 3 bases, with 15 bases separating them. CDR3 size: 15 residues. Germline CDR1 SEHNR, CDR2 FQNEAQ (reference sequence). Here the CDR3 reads CASSSPGWGDTEAFF. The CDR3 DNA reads TGTGCCAGCAGCTCGCCAGGGTGGGGTGACACTGAAGCTTTCTTT.

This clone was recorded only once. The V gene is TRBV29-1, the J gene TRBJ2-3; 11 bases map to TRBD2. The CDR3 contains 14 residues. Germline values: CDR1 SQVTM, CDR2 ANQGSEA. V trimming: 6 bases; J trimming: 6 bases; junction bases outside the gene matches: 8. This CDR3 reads CSVDPGLAADTQYF. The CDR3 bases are TGCAGCGTCGACCCGGGACTAGCGGCCGATACGCAGTATTTT.

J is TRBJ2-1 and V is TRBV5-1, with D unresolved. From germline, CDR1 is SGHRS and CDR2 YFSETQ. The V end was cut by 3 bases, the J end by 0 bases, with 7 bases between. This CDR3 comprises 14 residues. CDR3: CASSYESSYNEQFF. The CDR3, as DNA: TGCGCCAGCAGCTACGAGTCCTCCTACAATGAGCAGTTCTTC.

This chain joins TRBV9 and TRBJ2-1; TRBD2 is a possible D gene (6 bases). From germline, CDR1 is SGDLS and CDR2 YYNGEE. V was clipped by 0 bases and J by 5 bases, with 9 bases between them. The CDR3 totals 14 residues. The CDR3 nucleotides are TGTGCCAGCAGCGTAGGACTAGGGAACAATGAGCAGTTCTTC. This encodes CASSVGLGNNEQFF.

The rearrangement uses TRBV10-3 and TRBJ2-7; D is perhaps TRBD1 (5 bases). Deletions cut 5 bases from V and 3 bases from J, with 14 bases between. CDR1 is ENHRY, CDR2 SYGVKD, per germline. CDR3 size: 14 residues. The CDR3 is CAISLSPDSYEQYF. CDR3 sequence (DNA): TGTGCCATCAGTTTAAGCCCTGACAGCTACGAGCAGTACTTC.

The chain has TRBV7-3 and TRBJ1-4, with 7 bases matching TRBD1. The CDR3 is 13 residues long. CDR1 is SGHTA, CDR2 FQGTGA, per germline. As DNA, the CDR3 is TGTGCTTTTGGGGACAGCGCTAATGAAAAACTGTTTTTT. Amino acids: CAFGDSANEKLFF.

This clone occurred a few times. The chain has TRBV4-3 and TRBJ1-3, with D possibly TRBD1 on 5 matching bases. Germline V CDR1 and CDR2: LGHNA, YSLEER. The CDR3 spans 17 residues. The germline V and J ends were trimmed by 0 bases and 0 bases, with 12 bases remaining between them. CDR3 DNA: TGCGCCAGCAGCCAAGATTTTCGGGGGAGCTCTGGAAACACCATATATTTT. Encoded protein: CASSQDFRGSSGNTIYF.

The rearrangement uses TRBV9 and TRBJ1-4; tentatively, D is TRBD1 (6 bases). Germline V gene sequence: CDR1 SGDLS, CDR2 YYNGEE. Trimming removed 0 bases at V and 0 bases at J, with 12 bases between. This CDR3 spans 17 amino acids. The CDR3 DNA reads TGTGCCAGCAGCGTAGAGGGCAGGGGAACAACTAATGAAAAACTGTTTTTT. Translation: CASSVEGRGTTNEKLFF.

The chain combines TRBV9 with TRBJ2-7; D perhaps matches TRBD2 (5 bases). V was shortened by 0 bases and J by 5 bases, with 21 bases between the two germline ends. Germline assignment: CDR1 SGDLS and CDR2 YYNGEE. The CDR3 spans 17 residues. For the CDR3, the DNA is TGTGCCAGCAGCGTAGCGGGAAGGGCAGCCCAAGACGACGAGCAGTACTTC. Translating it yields CASSVAGRAAQDDEQYF.

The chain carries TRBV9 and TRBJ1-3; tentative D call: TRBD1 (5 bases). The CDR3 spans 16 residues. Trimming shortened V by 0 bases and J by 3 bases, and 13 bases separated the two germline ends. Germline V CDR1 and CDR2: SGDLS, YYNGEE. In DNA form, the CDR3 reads TGTGCCAGCAGCGTAGCTCTTCAGGGCCTTGGAAACACCATATATTTT. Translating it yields CASSVALQGLGNTIYF.

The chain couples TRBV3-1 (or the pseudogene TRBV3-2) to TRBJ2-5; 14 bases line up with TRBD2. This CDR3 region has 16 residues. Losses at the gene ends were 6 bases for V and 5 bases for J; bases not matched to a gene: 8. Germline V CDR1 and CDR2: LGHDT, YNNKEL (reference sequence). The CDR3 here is CASRRGLAGAEETQYF. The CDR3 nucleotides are TGTGCCAGCAGAAGGGGACTAGCGGGGGCGGAGGAGACCCAGTACTTC.

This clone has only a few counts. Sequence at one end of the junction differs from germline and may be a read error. CDR3 nucleotide sequence: TGTGCCAGCAGTGAAATCGGGGAACTACGGTTT. Translation gives CASSEIGELRF. The chain uses TRBV2 and TRBJ1-3; no clear D. The CDR3 runs 11 residues. Germline CDR1 and CDR2: SNHLY and FYNNEI.

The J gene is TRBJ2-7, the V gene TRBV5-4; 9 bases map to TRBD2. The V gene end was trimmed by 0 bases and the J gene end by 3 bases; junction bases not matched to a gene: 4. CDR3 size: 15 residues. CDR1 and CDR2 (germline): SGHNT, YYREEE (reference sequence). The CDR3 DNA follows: TGTGCCAGCAGCTTGGTGGCTAGCGGGGTCTACGAGCAGTACTTC. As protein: CASSLVASGVYEQYF.